The rows below give T cell receptor beta chains drawn from one sample of a study of blood T cells in healthy people across ages. TCRdb re-called the 5' RACE reads with MiXCR, one entry per CDR3 protein. The table shows 700,000 to 850,000 distinct CDR3 sequences, with approximately 53% occurring only once. The sample was blood. The receptors here all came from an elderly man in good health. CDR3s include the opening cysteine and the closing phenylalanine or tryptophan. D genes are given only for firm matches. Part of the rows lack a size; the others show once, few, many or a class for expanded clones.

V gene: TRBV29-1; J gene: TRBJ2-1; D gene: TRBD2; clone size: few; CDR3 DNA: TGCAGCGTCCAGCGGGATGGCAATGAGCAGTTCTTC; CDR3 protein: CSVQRDGNEQFF
V gene: TRBV12-3/TRBV12-4; J gene: TRBJ2-7; D gene: TRBD2; clone size: few; CDR3 DNA: TGTGCCAGCAGTTATAGCGGGAGTTACCCGGACGAGCAGTACTTC; CDR3 protein: CASSYSGSYPDEQYF
V gene: TRBV24-1; J gene: TRBJ2-1; D gene: TRBD1; clone size: -; CDR3 DNA: TGTGCCACCAGTGATTTGTCCCTGGGGACAGCACTACTCCCCTCCTACAATGAGCAGTTCTTC; CDR3 protein: CATSDLSLGTALLPSYNEQFF
V gene: TRBV29-1; J gene: TRBJ2-1; D gene: -; clone size: -; CDR3 DNA: TGCAGCGCCCAACTAGGGGGGGGTGAGCAGTTCTTC; CDR3 protein: CSAQLGGGEQFF
V gene: TRBV3-1; J gene: TRBJ1-2; D gene: -; clone size: few; CDR3 DNA: TGTGCCAGCAGCCAAGAAAAGGTCTATGGCTACACCTTC; CDR3 protein: CASSQEKVYGYTF
V gene: TRBV6-5; J gene: TRBJ1-1; D gene: -; clone size: -; CDR3 DNA: TGTGCCAGCAGACGGGTTGGGGGCAACACTGAAGCTTTCTTT; CDR3 protein: CASRRVGGNTEAFF
V gene: TRBV3-1; J gene: TRBJ2-7; D gene: TRBD2; clone size: -; CDR3 DNA: TGTGCCAGCAGCCCCCTCGGGACTATCCCTTACGAGCAGTACTTC; CDR3 protein: CASSPLGTIPYEQYF
V gene: TRBV6-5; J gene: TRBJ2-7; D gene: TRBD1; clone size: -; CDR3 DNA: TGTGCCAGCAGTTACGTACAGGGGCGCGACGAGCAGTACTTC; CDR3 protein: CASSYVQGRDEQYF
V gene: TRBV10-3; J gene: TRBJ2-3; D gene: -; clone size: -; CDR3 DNA: TGTGCCATCAGTGAATACCACACAGATACGCAGTATTTT; CDR3 protein: CAISEYHTDTQYF
V gene: TRBV7-9; J gene: TRBJ1-2; D gene: -; clone size: -; CDR3 DNA: TGTGCCAGCAGCTTAGTAGGTGTGGGCCGACATGGCTACACCTTC; CDR3 protein: CASSLVGVGRHGYTF
V gene: TRBV12-3/TRBV12-4; J gene: TRBJ2-7; D gene: TRBD2; clone size: -; CDR3 DNA: TGTGCCAGCAGCTCCGGGACTAGCGGTTCCGAGCAGTACTTC; CDR3 protein: CASSSGTSGSEQYF
V gene: TRBV30; J gene: TRBJ1-2; D gene: -; clone size: -; CDR3 DNA: TGTGCCTGGAGCCCCGGGGGTGATGGCTACACCTTC; CDR3 protein: CAWSPGGDGYTF
V gene: TRBV20-1; J gene: TRBJ2-6; D gene: -; clone size: -; CDR3 DNA: TGCAGTGCCTACACAGGGTCCGGGGCCAACGTCCTGACTTTC; CDR3 protein: CSAYTGSGANVLTF
V gene: TRBV6-2/TRBV6-3; J gene: TRBJ2-1; D gene: TRBD1; clone size: few; CDR3 DNA: TGTGCCAGCATGACAGGGAACAATGAGCAGTTCTTC; CDR3 protein: CASMTGNNEQFF
V gene: TRBV25-1; J gene: TRBJ1-1; D gene: -; clone size: -; CDR3 DNA: TGTGCCAGCAGTGCCCTTAGGGCAACGAACACTGAAGCTTTCTTT; CDR3 protein: CASSALRATNTEAFF
V gene: TRBV7-9; J gene: TRBJ2-4; D gene: TRBD1; clone size: -; CDR3 DNA: TGTGCCAGCAGCTCAGCCGGGACAGGGGACATTCAGTACTTC; CDR3 protein: CASSSAGTGDIQYF
V gene: TRBV29-1; J gene: TRBJ2-1; D gene: TRBD2; clone size: -; CDR3 DNA: TGCAGCGCTGCGCGCCTAGCGGGACTCGGCAATGAGCAGTTCTTC; CDR3 protein: CSAARLAGLGNEQFF
V gene: TRBV3-1; J gene: TRBJ2-7; D gene: TRBD1; clone size: -; CDR3 DNA: TGTGCCAGCAGCCCGCGGGACAGGGTAATCTCCTACGAGCAGTACTTC; CDR3 protein: CASSPRDRVISYEQYF
V gene: TRBV7-6; J gene: TRBJ1-2; D gene: -; clone size: -; CDR3 DNA: TGTGCCAGCAGCTTAGGGGCTGGGATAGGCGCCTATGGCTACACCTTC; CDR3 protein: CASSLGAGIGAYGYTF
V gene: TRBV12-3/TRBV12-4; J gene: TRBJ2-1; D gene: TRBD2; clone size: few; CDR3 DNA: TGTGCCAGCAGACGATCACTAGCGGGAGCGGATAATGAGCAGTTCTTC; CDR3 protein: CASRRSLAGADNEQFF
V gene: TRBV25-1; J gene: TRBJ2-5; D gene: -; clone size: -; CDR3 DNA: TGTGCCAGCGGGTCCGGCAGTGAGACCCAGTACTTC; CDR3 protein: CASGSGSETQYF
V gene: TRBV20-1; J gene: TRBJ1-5; D gene: -; clone size: -; CDR3 DNA: TGCAGTGCTCCTGACGACAGAAACAATCAGCCCCAGCATTTT; CDR3 protein: CSAPDDRNNQPQHF
V gene: TRBV3-1; J gene: TRBJ2-1; D gene: TRBD2; clone size: few; CDR3 DNA: TGTGCCAGCAGCCAAGCTCGGGGGACTAGCGGGGGACTAGGCCATGAGCAGTTCTTC; CDR3 protein: CASSQARGTSGGLGHEQFF
V gene: TRBV3-1; J gene: TRBJ2-4; D gene: TRBD2; clone size: -; CDR3 DNA: TGTGCCAGCAGCCAAGGACTAGCGGGAGGTGGCATTCAGTACTTC; CDR3 protein: CASSQGLAGGGIQYF
V gene: TRBV20-1; J gene: TRBJ1-2; D gene: -; clone size: -; CDR3 DNA: TGCAGTGCGGGCCCGGGGACTAACTATGGCTACACCTTC; CDR3 protein: CSAGPGTNYGYTF
V gene: TRBV7-2; J gene: TRBJ2-3; D gene: -; clone size: few; CDR3 DNA: TGTGCCAGCAGCGTCATTGGGGGCACAGATACGCAGTATTTT; CDR3 protein: CASSVIGGTDTQYF
V gene: TRBV1; J gene: TRBJ1-2; D gene: -; clone size: -; CDR3 DNA: TGCACCAGCAGCGCGGACTCACAGGCCTATGGCTACACCTTC; CDR3 protein: CTSSADSQAYGYTF
V gene: TRBV12-3/TRBV12-4; J gene: TRBJ1-1; D gene: -; clone size: few; CDR3 DNA: TGTGCCAGCAGTCTTAGCAGGCAACACACTGAAGCTTTCTTT; CDR3 protein: CASSLSRQHTEAFF
V gene: TRBV24-1; J gene: TRBJ2-1; D gene: TRBD1; clone size: -; CDR3 DNA: TGTGCCACCAGTGATTTGAGAGGGGGCACCTACAATGAGCAGTTCTTC; CDR3 protein: CATSDLRGGTYNEQFF
V gene: TRBV20-1; J gene: TRBJ1-2; D gene: -; clone size: -; CDR3 DNA: TGCAGTGCTCAGCGGGGGGGGAACTATGGCTACACCTTC; CDR3 protein: CSAQRGGNYGYTF
V gene: TRBV27; J gene: TRBJ1-5; D gene: -; clone size: few; CDR3 DNA: TGTGCCAGCAGTTTATCTTCCAGCAATCAGCCCCAGCATTTT; CDR3 protein: CASSLSSSNQPQHF
V gene: TRBV12-3/TRBV12-4; J gene: TRBJ2-1; D gene: TRBD2; clone size: few; CDR3 DNA: TGTGCCAGCAGTTTCGGGGCGGGAGTCTACAATGAGCAGTTCTTC; CDR3 protein: CASSFGAGVYNEQFF
V gene: TRBV3-1; J gene: TRBJ1-1; D gene: -; clone size: -; CDR3 DNA: TGTGCCAGCAGCCAAGGTCGGAGCCGAAACACTGAAGCTTTCTTT; CDR3 protein: CASSQGRSRNTEAFF
V gene: TRBV6-5; J gene: TRBJ1-5; D gene: -; clone size: -; CDR3 DNA: TGTGCCAGCAGTAAACAAGGGAGTCAGCCCCAGCATTTT; CDR3 protein: CASSKQGSQPQHF